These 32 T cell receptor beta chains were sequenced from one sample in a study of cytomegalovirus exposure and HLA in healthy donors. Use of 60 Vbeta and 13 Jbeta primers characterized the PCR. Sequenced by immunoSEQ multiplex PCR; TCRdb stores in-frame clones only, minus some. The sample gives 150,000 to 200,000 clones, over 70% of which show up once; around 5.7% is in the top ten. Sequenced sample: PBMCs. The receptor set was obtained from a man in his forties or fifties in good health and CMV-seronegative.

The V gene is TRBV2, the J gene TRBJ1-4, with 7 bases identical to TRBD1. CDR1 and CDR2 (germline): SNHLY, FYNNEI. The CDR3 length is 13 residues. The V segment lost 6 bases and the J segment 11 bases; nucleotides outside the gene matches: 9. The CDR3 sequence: CASRAGGGEKLFF. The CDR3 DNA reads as TGTGCCAGCAGAGCAGGGGGTGGTGAGAAACTGTTTTTT.

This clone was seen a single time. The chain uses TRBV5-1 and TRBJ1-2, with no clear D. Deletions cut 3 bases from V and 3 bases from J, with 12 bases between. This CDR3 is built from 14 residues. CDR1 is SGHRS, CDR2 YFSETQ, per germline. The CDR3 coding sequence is TGCGCCAGCAGCTCCAATACCGGGGACTATGGCTACACCTTC. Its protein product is CASSSNTGDYGYTF.

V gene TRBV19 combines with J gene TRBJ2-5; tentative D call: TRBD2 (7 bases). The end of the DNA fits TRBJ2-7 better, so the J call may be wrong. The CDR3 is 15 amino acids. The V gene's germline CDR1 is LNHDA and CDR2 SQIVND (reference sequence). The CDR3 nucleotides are TGTGCCAGTAGTATAGAGCCGGGGGGCCACAACGAGCAGTACTTC. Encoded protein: CASSIEPGGHNEQYF.

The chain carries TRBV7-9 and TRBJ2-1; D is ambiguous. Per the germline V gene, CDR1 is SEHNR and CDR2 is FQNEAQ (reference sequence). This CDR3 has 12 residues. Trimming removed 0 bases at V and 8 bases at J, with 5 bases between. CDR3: CASSLAVDEQFF. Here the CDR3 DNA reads TGTGCCAGCAGCTTAGCCGTCGATGAGCAGTTCTTC. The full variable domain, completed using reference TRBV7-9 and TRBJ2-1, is DTGVSQNPRHKITKRGQNVTFRCDPISEHNRLYWYRQTLGQGPEFLTYFQNEAQLEKSRLLSDRFSAERPKGSFSTLEIQRTEQGDSAMYLCASSLAVDEQFFGPGTRLTVL.

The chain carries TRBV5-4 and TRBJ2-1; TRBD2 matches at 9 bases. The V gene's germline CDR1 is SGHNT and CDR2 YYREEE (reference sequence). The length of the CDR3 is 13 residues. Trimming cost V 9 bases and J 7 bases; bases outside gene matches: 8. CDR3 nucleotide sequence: TGTGCCACCCGGGGCGGGGGGGCAAATGAGCAGTTCTTC. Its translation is CATRGGGANEQFF. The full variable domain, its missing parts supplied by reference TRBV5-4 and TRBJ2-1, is ETGVTQSPTHLIKTRGQQVTLRCSSQSGHNTVSWYQQALGQGPQFIFQYYREEENGRGNFPPRFSGLQFPNYSSELNVNALELDDSALYLCATRGGGANEQFFGPGTRLTVL.

The CDR3 region has the DNA TGTGCCAGCTTTGACAGGGGGCTCACTGAAGCTTTCTTT. Amino acids: CASFDRGLTEAFF. The chain links TRBV11-3 to TRBJ1-1; 10 nucleotides line up with TRBD1. The CDR3 contains 13 residues. Germline V gives CDR1 SGHNT, CDR2 YENEEA. V lost 8 bases to trimming and J lost 4 bases; unmatched junction nucleotides: 4.

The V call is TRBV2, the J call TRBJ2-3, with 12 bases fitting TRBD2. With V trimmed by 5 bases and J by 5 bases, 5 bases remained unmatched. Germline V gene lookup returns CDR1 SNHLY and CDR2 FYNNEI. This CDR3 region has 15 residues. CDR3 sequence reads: CASSPLAGGIDTQYF. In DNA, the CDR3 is TGTGCCAGCAGTCCACTAGCGGGAGGTATAGATACGCAGTATTTT.

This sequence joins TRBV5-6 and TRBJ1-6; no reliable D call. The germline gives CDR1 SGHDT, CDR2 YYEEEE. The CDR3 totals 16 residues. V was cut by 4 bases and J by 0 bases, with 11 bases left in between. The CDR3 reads CASSRDGSSYNSPLHF. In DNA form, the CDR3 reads TGTGCCAGCAGCCGCGATGGGAGCTCCTATAATTCACCCCTCCACTTT. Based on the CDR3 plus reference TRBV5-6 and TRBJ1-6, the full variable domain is DAGVTQSPTHLIKTRGQQVTLRCSPKSGHDTVSWYQQALGQGPQFIFQYYEEEERQRGNFPDRFSGHQFPNYSSELNVNALLLGDSALYLCASSRDGSSYNSPLHFGNGTRLTVT.

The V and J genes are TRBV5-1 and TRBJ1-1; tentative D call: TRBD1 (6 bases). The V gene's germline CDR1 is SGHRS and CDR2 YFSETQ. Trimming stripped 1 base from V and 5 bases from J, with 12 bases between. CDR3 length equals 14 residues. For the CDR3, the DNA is TGCGCCAGCAGCTTGACAGGGCGTGGGACTGAAGCTTTCTTT. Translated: CASSLTGRGTEAFF.

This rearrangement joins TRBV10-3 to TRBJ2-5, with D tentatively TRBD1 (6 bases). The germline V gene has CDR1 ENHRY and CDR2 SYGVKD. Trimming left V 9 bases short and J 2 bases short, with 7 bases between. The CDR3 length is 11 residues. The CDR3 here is CAIGQQETQYF. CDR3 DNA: TGTGCCATAGGACAGCAAGAGACCCAGTACTTC.

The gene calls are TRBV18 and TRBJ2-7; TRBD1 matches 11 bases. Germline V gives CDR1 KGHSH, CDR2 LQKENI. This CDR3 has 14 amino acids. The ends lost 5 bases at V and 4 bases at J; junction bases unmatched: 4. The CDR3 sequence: CASSGRDRGYEQYF. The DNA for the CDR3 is TGTGCCAGCTCAGGCCGGGACAGGGGGTACGAGCAGTACTTC.

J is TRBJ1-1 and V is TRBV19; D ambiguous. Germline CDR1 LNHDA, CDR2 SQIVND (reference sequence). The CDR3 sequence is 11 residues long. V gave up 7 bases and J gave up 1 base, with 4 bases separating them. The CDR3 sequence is CASMANTEAFF. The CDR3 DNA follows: TGTGCCAGTATGGCGAACACTGAAGCTTTCTTT. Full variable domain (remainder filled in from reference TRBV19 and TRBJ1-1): DGGITQSPKYLFRKEGQNVTLSCEQNLNHDAMYWYRQDPGQGLRLIYYSQIVNDFQKGDIAEGYSVSREKKESFPLTVTSAQKNPTAFYLCASMANTEAFFGQGTRLTVV.

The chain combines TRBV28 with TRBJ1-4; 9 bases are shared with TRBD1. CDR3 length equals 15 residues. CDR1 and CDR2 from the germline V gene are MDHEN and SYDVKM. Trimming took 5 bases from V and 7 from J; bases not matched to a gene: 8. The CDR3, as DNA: TGTGCCAGCAGTGTAACAGGGGGCGCGGGTGAAAAACTGTTTTTT. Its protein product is CASSVTGGAGEKLFF.

CDR3 DNA sequence: TGCAGTGCTAGAGGGAGCGGGGGGCAGTACTTC. Amino acid sequence: CSARGSGGQYF. The rearrangement joins TRBV20-1 to TRBJ2-7, with 8 positions matching TRBD2. This CDR3 is 11 amino acids long. Germline V gene lookup returns CDR1 DFQATT and CDR2 SNEGSKA (reference sequence). V lost 1 base and J lost 9; bases outside the gene matches: 2.

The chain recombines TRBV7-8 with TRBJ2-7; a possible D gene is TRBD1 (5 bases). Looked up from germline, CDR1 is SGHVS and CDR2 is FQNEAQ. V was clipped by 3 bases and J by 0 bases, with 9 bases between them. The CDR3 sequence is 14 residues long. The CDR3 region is CASSLGQSSYEQYF. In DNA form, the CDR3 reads TGTGCCAGCAGCTTGGGGCAGAGCTCCTACGAGCAGTACTTC.

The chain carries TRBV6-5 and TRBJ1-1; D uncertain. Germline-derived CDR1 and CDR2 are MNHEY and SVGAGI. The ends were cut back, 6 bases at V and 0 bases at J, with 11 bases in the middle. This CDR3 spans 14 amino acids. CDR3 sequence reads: CASRLGELNTEAFF. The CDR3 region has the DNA TGTGCCAGCAGGCTCGGAGAGCTGAACACTGAAGCTTTCTTT.

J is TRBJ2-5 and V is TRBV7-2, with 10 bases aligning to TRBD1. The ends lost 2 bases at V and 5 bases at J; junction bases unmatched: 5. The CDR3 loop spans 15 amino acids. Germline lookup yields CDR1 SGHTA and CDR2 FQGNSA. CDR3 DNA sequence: TGTGCCAGCAGCTTATCCGGGACAGGGGAGGAGACCCAGTACTTC. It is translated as CASSLSGTGEETQYF. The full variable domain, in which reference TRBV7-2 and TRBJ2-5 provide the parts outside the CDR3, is GAGVSQSPSNKVTEKGKDVELRCDPISGHTALYWYRQSLGQGLEFLIYFQGNSAPDKSGLPSDRFSAERTGGSVSTLTIQRTQQEDSAVYLCASSLSGTGEETQYFGPGTRLLVL.

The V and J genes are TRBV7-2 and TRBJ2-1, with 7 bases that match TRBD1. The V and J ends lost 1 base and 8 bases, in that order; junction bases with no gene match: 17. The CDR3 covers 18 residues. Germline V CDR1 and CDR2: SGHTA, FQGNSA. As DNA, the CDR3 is TGTGCCAGCAGCTTAGGTGCCAGCTCCAGACAGGGTCGAGATGAGCAGTTCTTC. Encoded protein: CASSLGASSRQGRDEQFF.

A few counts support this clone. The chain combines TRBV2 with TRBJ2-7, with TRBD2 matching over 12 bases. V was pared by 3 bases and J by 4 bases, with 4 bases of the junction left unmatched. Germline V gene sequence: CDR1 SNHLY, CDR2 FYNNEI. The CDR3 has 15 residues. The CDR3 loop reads CASSDATSGSYEQYF. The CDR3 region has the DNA TGTGCCAGCAGTGATGCGACTAGCGGGAGTTACGAGCAGTACTTC.

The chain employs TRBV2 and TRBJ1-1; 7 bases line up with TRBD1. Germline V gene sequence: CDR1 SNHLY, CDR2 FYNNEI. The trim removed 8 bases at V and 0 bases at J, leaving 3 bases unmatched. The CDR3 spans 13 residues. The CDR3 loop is CASSGTVNTEAFF. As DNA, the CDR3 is TGTGCCAGCTCCGGGACAGTGAACACTGAAGCTTTCTTT.

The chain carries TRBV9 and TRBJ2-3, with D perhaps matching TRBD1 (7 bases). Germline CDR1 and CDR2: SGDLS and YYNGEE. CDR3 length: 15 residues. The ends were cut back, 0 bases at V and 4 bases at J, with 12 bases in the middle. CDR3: CASSVAGRGADTQYF. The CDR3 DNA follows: TGTGCCAGCAGCGTAGCCGGCAGGGGGGCAGATACGCAGTATTTT. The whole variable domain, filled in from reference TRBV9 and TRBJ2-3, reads DSGVTQTPKHLITATGQRVTLRCSPRSGDLSVYWYQQSLDQGLQFLIQYYNGEERAKGNILERFSAQQFPDLHSELNLSSLELGDSALYFCASSVAGRGADTQYFGPGTRLTVL.

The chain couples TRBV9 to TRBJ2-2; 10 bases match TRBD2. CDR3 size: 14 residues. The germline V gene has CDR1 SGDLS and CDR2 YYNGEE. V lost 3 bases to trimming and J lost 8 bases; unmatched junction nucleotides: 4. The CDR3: CASSELAGEGELFF. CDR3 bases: TGTGCCAGCAGCGAGCTAGCGGGAGAGGGGGAGCTGTTTTTT.

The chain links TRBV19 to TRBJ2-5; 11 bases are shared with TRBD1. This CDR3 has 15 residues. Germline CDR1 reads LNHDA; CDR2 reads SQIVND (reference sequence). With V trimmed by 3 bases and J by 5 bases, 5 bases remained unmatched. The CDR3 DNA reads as TGTGCCAGTAGTATGGGGACAGGGGGATGGGAGACCCAGTACTTC. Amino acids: CASSMGTGGWETQYF.

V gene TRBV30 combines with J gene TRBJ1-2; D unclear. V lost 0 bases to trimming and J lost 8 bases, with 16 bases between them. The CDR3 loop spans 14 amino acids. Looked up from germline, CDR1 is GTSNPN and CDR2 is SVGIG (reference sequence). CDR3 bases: TGTGCCTGGAGTGTAGGTGGGTTATCAGGCGGCTACACCTTC. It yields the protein CAWSVGGLSGGYTF.

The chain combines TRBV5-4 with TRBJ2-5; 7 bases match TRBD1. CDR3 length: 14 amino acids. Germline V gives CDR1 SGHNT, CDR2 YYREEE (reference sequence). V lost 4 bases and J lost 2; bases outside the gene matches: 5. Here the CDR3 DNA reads TGTGCCAGCAGCCTGGACAGGAGACAAGAGACCCAGTACTTC. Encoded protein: CASSLDRRQETQYF. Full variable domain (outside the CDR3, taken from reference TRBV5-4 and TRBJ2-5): ETGVTQSPTHLIKTRGQQVTLRCSSQSGHNTVSWYQQALGQGPQFIFQYYREEENGRGNFPPRFSGLQFPNYSSELNVNALELDDSALYLCASSLDRRQETQYFGPGTRLLVL.

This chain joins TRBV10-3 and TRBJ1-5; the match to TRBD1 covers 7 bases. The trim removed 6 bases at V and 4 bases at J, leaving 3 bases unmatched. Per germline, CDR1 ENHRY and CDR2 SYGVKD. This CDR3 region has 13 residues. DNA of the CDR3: TGTGCCATCAGGGCGGGACAGAATCAGCCCCAGCATTTT. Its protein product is CAIRAGQNQPQHF.

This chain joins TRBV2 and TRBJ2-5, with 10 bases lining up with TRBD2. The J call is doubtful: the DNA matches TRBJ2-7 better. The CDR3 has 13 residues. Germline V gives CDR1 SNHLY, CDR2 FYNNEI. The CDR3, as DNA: TGTGCCAGTGTGGGGACTAGCGAATACGAGCAGTACTTC. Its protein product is CASVGTSEYEQYF.

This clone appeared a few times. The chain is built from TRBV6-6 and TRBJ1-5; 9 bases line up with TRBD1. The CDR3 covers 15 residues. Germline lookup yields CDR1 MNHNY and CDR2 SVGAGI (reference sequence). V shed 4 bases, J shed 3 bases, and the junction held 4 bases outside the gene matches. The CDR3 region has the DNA TGTGCCAGCAGTTTGAACAGGGGGCACAATCAGCCCCAGCATTTT. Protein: CASSLNRGHNQPQHF.

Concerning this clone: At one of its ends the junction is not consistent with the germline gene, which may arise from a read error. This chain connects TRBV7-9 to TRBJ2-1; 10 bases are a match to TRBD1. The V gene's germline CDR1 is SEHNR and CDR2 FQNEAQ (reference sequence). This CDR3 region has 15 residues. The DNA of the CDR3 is TGTGTCAGCAGCGCGGGACAGGGGAGGGACAATGAGCAGTTCTTC. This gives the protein CVSSAGQGRDNEQFF.

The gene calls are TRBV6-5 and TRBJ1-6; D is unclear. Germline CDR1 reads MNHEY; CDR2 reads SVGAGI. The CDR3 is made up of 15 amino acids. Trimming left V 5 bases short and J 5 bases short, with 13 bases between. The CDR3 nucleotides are TGTGCCAGCAGTCCAACCGTCCCAGATAATTCACCCCTCCACTTT. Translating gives CASSPTVPDNSPLHF.

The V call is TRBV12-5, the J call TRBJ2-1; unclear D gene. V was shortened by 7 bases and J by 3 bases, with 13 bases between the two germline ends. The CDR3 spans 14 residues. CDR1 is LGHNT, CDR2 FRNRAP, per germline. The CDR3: CASAQDPNYNEQFF. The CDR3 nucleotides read TGTGCTAGTGCCCAGGATCCCAACTACAATGAGCAGTTCTTC.

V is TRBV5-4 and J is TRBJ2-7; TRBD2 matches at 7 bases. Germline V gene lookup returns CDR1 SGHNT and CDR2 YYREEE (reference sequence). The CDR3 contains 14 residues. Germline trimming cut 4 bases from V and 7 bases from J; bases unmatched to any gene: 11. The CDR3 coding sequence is TGTGCCAGCAGCACGGGAGGAGGAGTTTTTGAGCAGTACTTC. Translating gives CASSTGGGVFEQYF.